These 8 T cell receptor beta chains originate from one sample sequenced in a study of shared clonotypes between healthy human individuals (dated by TCRdb to the early 2020s). To prepare the library, the immunoSEQ multiplex PCR assay was applied. TCRdb mirrors the immuneACCESS table, restricted to in-frame sequences. Some clones are absent from its copies; in checked studies, under half trace to an unresolved V gene, and the reason for the others is unknown. In this sample the table shows roughly 810,000 clones, 90% to 97% of which occur a single time. The ten biggest clones cover around 0.21% of the sample. For the CD8 naive samples, CD45RO-negative cells were positively selected for CCR7, yielding a CD45RA+CCR7+ population from which TemRA cells were excluded. Sequencing input: naive CD8+ T cells sorted from blood. The cell subset or site label on this specimen signifies: CD45RA+CCR7+. The receptor set was obtained from a man in his thirties or forties in good health.

The chain couples TRBV5-6 to TRBJ1-4; the D gene is possibly TRBD1 (5 bases). The CDR3 is 17 amino acids. With 0 bases removed from V and 4 bases from J, the gap between germline ends came to 16 bases. Germline V lookup: CDR1 SGHDT, CDR2 YYEEEE. Here the CDR3 DNA reads TGTGCCAGCAGCTTGGCCCTCCAGGGACTACTTAATGAAAAACTGTTTTTT. It is translated as CASSLALQGLLNEKLFF.

The CDR3 DNA reads as TGTGCCAGCAGCTTCACAGGGCAGGCCTACGAGCAGTACTTC. Its translation: CASSFTGQAYEQYF. The rearrangement joins TRBV11-2 to TRBJ2-7; weak D call: TRBD1 (6 bases). The CDR3 contains 14 residues. Trimming shortened V by 3 bases and J by 2 bases, and 11 bases separated the two germline ends. Germline CDR1 SGHAT, CDR2 FQNNGV.

In nucleotides, the CDR3 is TGTGCCAGCAGTTACCCCAGGGGACAGGCTAGCACAGATACGCAGTATTTT. It is translated as CASSYPRGQASTDTQYF. The chain couples TRBV27 to TRBJ2-3, with 8 nucleotides matching TRBD1. Trimming removed 4 bases from V and 0 bases from J; junction bases left unmatched: 9. Germline CDR1 reads MNHEY; CDR2 reads SMNVEV (reference sequence). The CDR3 loop spans 17 amino acids.

The rearrangement joins TRBV28 to TRBJ2-7; 7 nucleotides line up with TRBD1. Germline CDR1 is MDHEN and CDR2 is SYDVKM. The CDR3 is 14 amino acids. Trimming took 6 bases from V and 5 from J; bases not matched to a gene: 10. The CDR3: CASSPQGPWDEQYF. CDR3 coding DNA: TGTGCCAGCAGCCCACAGGGGCCATGGGACGAGCAGTACTTC.

The table lists this clone with a count of one. The chain links TRBV9 to TRBJ2-7; either TRBD1 or TRBD2 may supply D (5 bases each). The CDR3 extends over 15 amino acids. V gave up 3 bases and J gave up 4 bases, with 17 bases separating them. The germline V gene encodes CDR1 SGDLS and CDR2 YYNGEE. The CDR3, as DNA: TGTGCCAGCAGCGCCGGGACCGGAGAAGTTTACGAGCAGTACTTC. Its translation: CASSAGTGEVYEQYF.

J is TRBJ1-1 and V is TRBV27, with D maybe TRBD1 (6 bases). The ends were cut back, 6 bases at V and 5 bases at J, with 13 bases in the middle. The CDR3 is made up of 13 amino acids. Germline CDR1 reads MNHEY; CDR2 reads SMNVEV (reference sequence). The CDR3 DNA reads TGTGCCAGCAGGACATTAGGGGGGACTGAAGCTTTCTTT. Translated, it gives CASRTLGGTEAFF.

The chain is built from TRBV7-2 and TRBJ2-7; D is possibly TRBD1 (5 bases). CDR1 and CDR2 from the germline V gene are SGHTA and FQGNSA. The CDR3 is 15 residues long. The ends were cut back, 6 bases at V and 5 bases at J, with 20 bases in the middle. CDR3: CASRSSPDSVHEQYF. The CDR3 DNA is TGTGCCAGCAGATCAAGTCCCGACAGTGTCCACGAGCAGTACTTC.

As for this clone: The same CDR3 can be traced to other DNA sequences in this sample. The chain couples TRBV9 to TRBJ1-1, with D tentatively TRBD1 (5 bases). This CDR3 region has 13 residues. Per germline, CDR1 SGDLS and CDR2 YYNGEE. Between the trimmed V and J ends, which lost 5 bases and 3 bases, there was a span of 11 bases. As DNA, the CDR3 is TGTGCCAGCAGTGTGGGAGGGGACACTGAAGCTTTCTTT. Translation: CASSVGGDTEAFF.